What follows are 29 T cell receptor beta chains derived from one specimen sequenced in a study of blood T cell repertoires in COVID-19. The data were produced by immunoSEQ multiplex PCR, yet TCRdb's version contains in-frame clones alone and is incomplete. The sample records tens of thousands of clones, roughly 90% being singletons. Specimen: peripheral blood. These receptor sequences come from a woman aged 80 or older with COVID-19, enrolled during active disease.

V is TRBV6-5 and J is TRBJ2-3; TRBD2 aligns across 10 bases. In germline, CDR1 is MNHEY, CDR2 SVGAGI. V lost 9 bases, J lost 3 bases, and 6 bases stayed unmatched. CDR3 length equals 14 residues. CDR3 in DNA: TGTGCCAGTCACAGCGGGGGGGCAACAGATACGCAGTATTTT. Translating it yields CASHSGGATDTQYF.

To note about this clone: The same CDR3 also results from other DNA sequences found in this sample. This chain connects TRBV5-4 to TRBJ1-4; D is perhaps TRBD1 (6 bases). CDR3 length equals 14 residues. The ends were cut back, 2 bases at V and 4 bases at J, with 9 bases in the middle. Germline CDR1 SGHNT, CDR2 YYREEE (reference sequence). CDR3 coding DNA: TGTGCCAGCAGCTTCGGACAGAGTAATGAAAAACTGTTTTTT. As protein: CASSFGQSNEKLFF.

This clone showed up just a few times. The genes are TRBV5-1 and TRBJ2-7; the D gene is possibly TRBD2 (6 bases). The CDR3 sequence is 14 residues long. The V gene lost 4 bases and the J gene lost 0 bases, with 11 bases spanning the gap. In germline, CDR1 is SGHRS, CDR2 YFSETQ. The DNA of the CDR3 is TGCGCCAGCAGCATCGGGGGTCCCTCCTACGAGCAGTACTTC. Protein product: CASSIGGPSYEQYF. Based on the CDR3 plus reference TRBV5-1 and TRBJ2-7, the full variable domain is KAGVTQTPRYLIKTRGQQVTLSCSPISGHRSVSWYQQTPGQGLQFLFEYFSETQRNKGNFPGRFSGRQFSNSRSEMNVSTLELGDSALYLCASSIGGPSYEQYFGPGTRLTVT.

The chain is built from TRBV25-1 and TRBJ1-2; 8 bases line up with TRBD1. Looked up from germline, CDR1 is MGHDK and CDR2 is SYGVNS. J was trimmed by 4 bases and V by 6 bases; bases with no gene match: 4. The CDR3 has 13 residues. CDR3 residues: CASRQGAGYGYTF. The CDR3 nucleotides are TGTGCCAGCAGGCAGGGGGCCGGCTATGGCTACACCTTC.

DNA of the CDR3: TGTGCCAGCAGCCCGACAGGGGACACAGATACGCAGTATTTT. It codes for CASSPTGDTDTQYF. The chain recombines TRBV7-8 with TRBJ2-3; TRBD1 matches 8 bases. The CDR3 spans 14 residues. J gave up 2 bases and V 5 bases, and 3 bases lay outside the gene matches. Germline lookup yields CDR1 SGHVS and CDR2 FQNEAQ.

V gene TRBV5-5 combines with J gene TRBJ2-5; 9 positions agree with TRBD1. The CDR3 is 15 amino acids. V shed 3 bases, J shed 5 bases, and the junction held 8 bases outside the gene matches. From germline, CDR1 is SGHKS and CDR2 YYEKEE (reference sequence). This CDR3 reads CASSSGDRALETQYF. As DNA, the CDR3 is TGTGCCAGCAGCTCGGGGGACAGGGCCCTGGAGACCCAGTACTTC.

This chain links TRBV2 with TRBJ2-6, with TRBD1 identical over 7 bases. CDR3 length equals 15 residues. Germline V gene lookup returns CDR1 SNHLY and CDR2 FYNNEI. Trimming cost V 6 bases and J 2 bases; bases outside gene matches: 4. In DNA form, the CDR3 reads TGTGCCAGCAGCGCTGACAGGGCTGGGGCCAACGTCCTGACTTTC. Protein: CASSADRAGANVLTF. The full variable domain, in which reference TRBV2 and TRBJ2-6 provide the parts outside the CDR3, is EPEVTQTPSHQVTQMGQEVILRCVPISNHLYFYWYRQILGQKVEFLVSFYNNEISEKSEIFDDQFSVERPDGSNFTLKIRSTKLEDSAMYFCASSADRAGANVLTFGAGSRLTVL.

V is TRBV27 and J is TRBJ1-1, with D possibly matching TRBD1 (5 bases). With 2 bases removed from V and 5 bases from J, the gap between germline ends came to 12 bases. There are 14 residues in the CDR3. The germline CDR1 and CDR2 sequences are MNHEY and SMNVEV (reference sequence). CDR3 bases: TGTGCCAGCAGTTTAGAGGCCCGGGGGACTGAAGCTTTCTTT. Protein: CASSLEARGTEAFF.

CDR3 DNA: TGTGCCACCGGGACAGCCGCTAACTATGGCTACACCTTC. Its translation is CATGTAANYGYTF. The J gene is TRBJ1-2, the V gene TRBV5-4, with TRBD1 matching 7 bases. Germline lookup yields CDR1 SGHNT and CDR2 YYREEE (reference sequence). This CDR3 is 13 amino acids long. The J segment lost 0 bases and the V segment lost 9 bases, leaving 5 bases of the junction unmatched.

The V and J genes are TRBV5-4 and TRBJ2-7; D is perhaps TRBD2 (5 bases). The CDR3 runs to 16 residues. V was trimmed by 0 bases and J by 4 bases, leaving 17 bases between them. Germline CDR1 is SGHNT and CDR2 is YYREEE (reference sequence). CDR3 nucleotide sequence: TGTGCCAGCAGCTTGGAGCCCGGGCGGTCGGGGTACGAGCAGTACTTC. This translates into CASSLEPGRSGYEQYF.

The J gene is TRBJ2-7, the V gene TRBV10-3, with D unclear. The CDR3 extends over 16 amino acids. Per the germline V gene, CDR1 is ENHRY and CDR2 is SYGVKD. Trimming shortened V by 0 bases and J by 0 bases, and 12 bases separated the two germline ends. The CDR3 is CAISESTSKSSYEQYF. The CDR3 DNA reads TGTGCCATCAGTGAGTCTACTTCGAAGAGCTCCTACGAGCAGTACTTC.

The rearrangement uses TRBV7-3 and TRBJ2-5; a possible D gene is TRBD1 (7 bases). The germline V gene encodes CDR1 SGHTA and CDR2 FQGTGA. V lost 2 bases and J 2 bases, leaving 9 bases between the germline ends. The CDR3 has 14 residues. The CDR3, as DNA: TGTGCCAGCAGCTTAGCGGGACAGCAAGAGACCCAGTACTTC. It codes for CASSLAGQQETQYF.

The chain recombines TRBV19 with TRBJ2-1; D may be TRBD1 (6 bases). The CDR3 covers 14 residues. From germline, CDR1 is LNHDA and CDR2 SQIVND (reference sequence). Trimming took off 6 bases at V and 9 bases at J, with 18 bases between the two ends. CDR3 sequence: CASSTSTGNREQFF. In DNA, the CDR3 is TGTGCCAGTAGCACCAGCACAGGGAACCGTGAGCAGTTCTTC.

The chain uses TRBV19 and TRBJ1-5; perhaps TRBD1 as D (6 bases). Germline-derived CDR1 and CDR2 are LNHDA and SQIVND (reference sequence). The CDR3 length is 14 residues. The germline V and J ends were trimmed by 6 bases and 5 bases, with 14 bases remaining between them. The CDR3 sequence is CASRTTGLHQPQHF. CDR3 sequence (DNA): TGTGCCAGTAGAACTACAGGGTTACATCAGCCCCAGCATTTT.

The CDR3 DNA follows: TGTGCCAGCAGATTACCCGGGACAACTAATGAAAAACTGTTTTTT. Protein sequence: CASRLPGTTNEKLFF. The chain recombines TRBV6-5 with TRBJ1-4, with unresolved D. Germline loops: CDR1 MNHEY, CDR2 SVGAGI. The CDR3 is made up of 15 amino acids. V lost 6 bases and J lost 0, with 11 bases in between.

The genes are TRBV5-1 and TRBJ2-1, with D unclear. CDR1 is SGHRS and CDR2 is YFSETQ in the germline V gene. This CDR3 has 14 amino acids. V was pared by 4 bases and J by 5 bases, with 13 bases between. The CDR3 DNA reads TGCGCCAGCAGCCAAGATGCCCGCGACAATGAGCAGTTCTTC. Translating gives CASSQDARDNEQFF.

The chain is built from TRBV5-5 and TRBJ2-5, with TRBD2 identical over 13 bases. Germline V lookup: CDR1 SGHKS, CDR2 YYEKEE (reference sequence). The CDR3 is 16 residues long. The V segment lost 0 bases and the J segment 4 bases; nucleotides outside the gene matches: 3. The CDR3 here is CASSLGLAGGVETQYF. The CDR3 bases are TGTGCCAGCAGCTTGGGACTAGCGGGGGGAGTAGAGACCCAGTACTTC.

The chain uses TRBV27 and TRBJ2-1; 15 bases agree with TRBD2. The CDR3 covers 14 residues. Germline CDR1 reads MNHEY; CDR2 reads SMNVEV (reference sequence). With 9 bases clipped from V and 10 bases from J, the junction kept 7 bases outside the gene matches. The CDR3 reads CASRTSGGAGEQFF. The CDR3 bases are TGTGCCAGTCGGACTAGCGGGGGGGCCGGAGAGCAGTTCTTC.

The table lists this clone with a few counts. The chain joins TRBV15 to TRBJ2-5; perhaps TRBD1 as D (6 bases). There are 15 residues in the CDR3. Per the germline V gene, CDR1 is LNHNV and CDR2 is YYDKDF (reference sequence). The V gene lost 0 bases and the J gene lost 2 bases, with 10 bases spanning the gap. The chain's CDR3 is CATSRDRGKQETQYF. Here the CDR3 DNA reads TGTGCCACCAGCAGAGATAGGGGGAAACAAGAGACCCAGTACTTC.

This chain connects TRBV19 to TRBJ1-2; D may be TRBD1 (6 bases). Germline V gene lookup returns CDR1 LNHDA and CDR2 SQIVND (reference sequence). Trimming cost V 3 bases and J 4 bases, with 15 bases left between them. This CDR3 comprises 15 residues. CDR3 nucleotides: TGTGCCAGTAGTATTCCCGGAACAGGGCTCTATGGCTACACCTTC. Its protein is CASSIPGTGLYGYTF.

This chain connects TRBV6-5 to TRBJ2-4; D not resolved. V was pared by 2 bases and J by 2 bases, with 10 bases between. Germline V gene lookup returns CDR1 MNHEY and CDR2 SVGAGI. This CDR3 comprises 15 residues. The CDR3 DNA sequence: TGTGCCAGCAGTTACGAGAGGAGCCCCAAAAACATTCAGTACTTC. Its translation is CASSYERSPKNIQYF.

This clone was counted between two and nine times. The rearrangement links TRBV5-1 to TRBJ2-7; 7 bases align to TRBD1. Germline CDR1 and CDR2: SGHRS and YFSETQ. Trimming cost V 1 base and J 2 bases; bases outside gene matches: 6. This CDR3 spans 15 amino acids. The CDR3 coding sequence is TGCGCCAGCAGCTTGACACCGGGACAGACCTACGAGCAGTACTTC. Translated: CASSLTPGQTYEQYF.

CDR3: CASSLGRWTRQREQYF. The CDR3, as DNA: TGTGCCAGCAGCTTGGGTCGTTGGACTCGCCAGAGGGAGCAGTACTTC. The chain carries TRBV5-5 and TRBJ2-7, with TRBD2 as a possible D gene (5 bases). V lost 0 bases to trimming and J lost 7 bases, with 20 bases between them. The CDR3 is made up of 16 amino acids. Germline V lookup: CDR1 SGHKS, CDR2 YYEKEE (reference sequence). The whole variable domain, remainder taken from reference TRBV5-5 and TRBJ2-7, is DAGVTQSPTHLIKTRGQQVTLRCSPISGHKSVSWYQQVLGQGPQFIFQYYEKEERGRGNFPDRFSARQFPNYSSELNVNALLLGDSALYLCASSLGRWTRQREQYFGPGTRLTVT.

The CDR3 region is CTSSQERDRPTQPQHF. As DNA, the CDR3 is TGCACCAGCAGCCAAGAACGGGACAGGCCTACTCAGCCCCAGCATTTT. The chain recombines TRBV1 with TRBJ1-5; the table assigns TRBD1, which was not confirmed against the DNA. TRBV1 is reported as a pseudogene. This CDR3 has 16 residues.

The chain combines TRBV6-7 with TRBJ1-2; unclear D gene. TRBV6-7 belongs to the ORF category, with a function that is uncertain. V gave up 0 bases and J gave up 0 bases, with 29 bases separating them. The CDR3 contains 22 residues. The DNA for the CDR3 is TGTGCCAGCAGTTACTCGAGCCCCCCGGGTCTCAGTCCTAAAAAAGCTAACTATGGCTACACCTTC. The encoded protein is CASSYSSPPGLSPKKANYGYTF.

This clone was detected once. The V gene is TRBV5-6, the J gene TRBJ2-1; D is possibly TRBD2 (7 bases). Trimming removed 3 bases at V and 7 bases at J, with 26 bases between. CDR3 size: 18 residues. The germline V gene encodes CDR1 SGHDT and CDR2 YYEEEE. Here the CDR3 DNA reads TGTGCCAGCAGCTATCCACGGGCGGTCGTGAGGGGGGGAAATGAGCAGTTCTTC. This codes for CASSYPRAVVRGGNEQFF.

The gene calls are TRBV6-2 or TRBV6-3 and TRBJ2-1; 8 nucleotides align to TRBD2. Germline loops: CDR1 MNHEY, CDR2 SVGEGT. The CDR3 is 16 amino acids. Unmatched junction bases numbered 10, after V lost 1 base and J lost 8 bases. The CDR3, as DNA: TGTGCCAGCAGTTACTACCCCGGGACTAGTGGATATGAGCAGTTCTTC. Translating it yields CASSYYPGTSGYEQFF.

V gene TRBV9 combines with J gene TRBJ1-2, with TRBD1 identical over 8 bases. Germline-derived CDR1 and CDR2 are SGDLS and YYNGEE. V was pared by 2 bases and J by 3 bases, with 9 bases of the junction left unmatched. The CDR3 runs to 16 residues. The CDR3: CASSVFDRGGYYGYTF. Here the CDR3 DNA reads TGTGCCAGCAGCGTTTTCGACAGGGGAGGTTACTATGGCTACACCTTC.

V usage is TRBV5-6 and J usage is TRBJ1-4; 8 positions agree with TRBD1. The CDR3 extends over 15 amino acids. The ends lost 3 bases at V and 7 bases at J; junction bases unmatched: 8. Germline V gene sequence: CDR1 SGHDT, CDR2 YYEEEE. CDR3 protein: CASSSRQGLGEKLFF. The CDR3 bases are TGTGCCAGCAGCTCGCGACAGGGGTTGGGTGAAAAACTGTTTTTT.